These 21 T cell receptor beta chains share one sample of origin, sequenced in a study of control samples from healthy donors and cancer patients. Libraries were prepared by immunoSEQ multiplex PCR; TCRdb keeps only in-frame clonotypes and omits some of them. The sample has roughly 180,000 clones; approximately 92% are singletons. Sequenced material: blood. The source is a woman aged 40-49 years in good health.

The V call is TRBV19, the J call TRBJ1-5, with 7 bases fitting TRBD1. The CDR3 runs to 15 residues. Germline V CDR1 and CDR2: LNHDA, SQIVND (reference sequence). V dropped 4 bases and J dropped 6; count of bases not matched to a gene: 9. CDR3 sequence reads: CASSRGQLVSQPQHF. DNA for the CDR3: TGTGCCAGTAGTAGGGGACAGTTGGTGAGTCAGCCCCAGCATTTT.

This clone is a singleton in its sample. The rearrangement uses TRBV7-9 and TRBJ1-1; D is ambiguous. Germline V gene data show CDR1 as SEHNR and CDR2 as FQNEAQ (reference sequence). Trimming pared 5 bases from V and 0 bases from J, leaving 13 bases between. The CDR3 spans 15 residues. In DNA form, the CDR3 reads TGTGCCAGCAGCGATACGGGTTTCATGAACACTGAAGCTTTCTTT. Amino acid sequence: CASSDTGFMNTEAFF.

The rearrangement links TRBV15 to TRBJ1-5, with D maybe TRBD1 (6 bases). Germline V CDR1 and CDR2: LNHNV, YYDKDF (reference sequence). The CDR3 is 16 residues long. The ends were cut back, 0 bases at V and 7 bases at J, with 16 bases in the middle. CDR3 amino acids: CATSRDLRGLEQPQHF. DNA for the CDR3: TGTGCCACCAGCAGAGATCTGCGGGGGCTGGAGCAGCCCCAGCATTTT.

The rearrangement links TRBV2 to TRBJ1-1; D uncertain. The CDR3 runs 13 residues. The ends were cut back, 0 bases at V and 5 bases at J, with 7 bases in the middle. Germline CDR1 SNHLY, CDR2 FYNNEI. The CDR3 protein is CASSEALSTEAFF. The DNA of the CDR3 is TGTGCCAGCAGTGAAGCGCTTTCGACTGAAGCTTTCTTT.

The V call is TRBV5-1, the J call TRBJ2-2; 12 bases are a match to TRBD2. Germline loops: CDR1 SGHRS, CDR2 YFSETQ. This CDR3 is 16 amino acids long. V dropped 4 bases and J dropped 4; count of bases not matched to a gene: 5. Here the CDR3 reads CASSKLAGGGTGELFF. The CDR3 DNA reads as TGCGCCAGCAGCAAACTAGCGGGGGGTGGCACCGGGGAGCTGTTTTTT.

V is TRBV14 and J is TRBJ1-6; D not certain. Trimming left V 4 bases short and J 0 bases short, with 10 bases between. The CDR3 loop spans 16 amino acids. Germline lookup yields CDR1 SGHDN and CDR2 FVKESK. CDR3 sequence: CASSPTKASYNSPLHF. In nucleotides, the CDR3 is TGTGCCAGCAGCCCGACCAAAGCCTCCTATAATTCACCCCTCCACTTT.

The chain recombines TRBV5-1 with TRBJ2-7; D is unclear. Trimming cost V 0 bases and J 2 bases, with 9 bases left between them. This CDR3 has 14 residues. Germline CDR1 and CDR2: SGHRS and YFSETQ. CDR3 amino acids: CASSLEHPPYEQYF. CDR3 sequence (DNA): TGCGCCAGCAGCTTGGAGCACCCGCCCTACGAGCAGTACTTC.

The chain joins TRBV4-1 to TRBJ2-3; perhaps D is TRBD1 or TRBD2 (6 bases each). The CDR3 has 16 amino acids. Between the trimmed V and J ends, which lost 0 bases and 6 bases, there was a span of 16 bases. Germline lookup yields CDR1 MGHRA and CDR2 YSYEKL. For the CDR3, the DNA is TGCGCCAGCAGCCAAGAGGGGATCGGGGGCCGCGATACGCAGTATTTT. Its translation is CASSQEGIGGRDTQYF.

V and J are TRBV28 and TRBJ2-7, with 7 bases fitting TRBD1. V was clipped by 3 bases and J by 4 bases; unmatched bases: 9. CDR1 is MDHEN and CDR2 is SYDVKM in the germline V gene. The CDR3 totals 15 residues. The DNA for the CDR3 is TGTGCCAGCAGTTTTGGAGACAGGGAATCTTACGAGCAGTACTTC. Residues: CASSFGDRESYEQYF. Together with reference TRBV28 and TRBJ2-7, the CDR3 gives the full variable domain: DVKVTQSSRYLVKRTGEKVFLECVQDMDHENMFWYRQDPGLGLRLIYFSYDVKMKEKGDIPEGYSVSREKKERFSLILESASTNQTSMYLCASSFGDRESYEQYFGPGTRLTVT.

V gene TRBV10-1 combines with J gene TRBJ2-1, with D unclear. Trimming took off 6 bases at V and 9 bases at J, with 9 bases between the two ends. Germline CDR1 WNHNN, CDR2 SYGVQD (reference sequence). The CDR3 is 11 residues long. CDR3 nucleotide sequence: TGCGCCAGCAGGCCTTCAGGTGAGCAGTTCTTC. Translation gives CASRPSGEQFF.

The chain couples TRBV6-5 to TRBJ2-7; D gene ambiguous. Trimming stripped 6 bases from V and 0 bases from J, with 9 bases between. CDR3 size: 13 residues. CDR1 MNHEY and CDR2 SVGAGI come from the germline V gene. This CDR3 reads CASSPRLSYEQYF. In nucleotides, the CDR3 is TGTGCCAGCAGCCCGCGACTCTCCTACGAGCAGTACTTC.

The chain carries TRBV2 and TRBJ2-5; D is ambiguous. This CDR3 spans 13 amino acids. From germline, CDR1 is SNHLY and CDR2 FYNNEI. V lost 2 bases and J 6 bases, leaving 10 bases between the germline ends. CDR3 sequence: CASSEFGLKTQYF. CDR3 bases: TGTGCCAGCAGTGAATTTGGTTTAAAGACCCAGTACTTC.

This clone has just a few counts. This chain connects TRBV4-1 to TRBJ1-5; D might be TRBD1 (5 bases). Germline V gene data show CDR1 as MGHRA and CDR2 as YSYEKL. The CDR3 totals 15 residues. V dropped 0 bases and J dropped 6 bases, with 12 bases sitting between them. The CDR3 loop reads CASSQDRGRGQPQHF. Here the CDR3 DNA reads TGCGCCAGCAGCCAAGATCGGGGTAGGGGTCAGCCCCAGCATTTT.

This clone was found once. The CDR3 region has the DNA TGTGCCAGCAGCTTGCGAATGGAGGGCGTGCAGTACTTC. Residues: CASSLRMEGVQYF. V is TRBV5-8 and J is TRBJ2-7; possible D gene TRBD2, 6 bases. CDR1 and CDR2 (germline): SGHTS, YDEGEE. The CDR3 has 13 residues. V was trimmed by 1 base and J by 9 bases, leaving 14 bases between them.

The chain has TRBV7-2 and TRBJ1-5, with D perhaps TRBD1 (5 bases). This CDR3 has 15 residues. Germline V gives CDR1 SGHTA, CDR2 FQGNSA. The V end lost 1 base, the J end lost 3 bases, and 10 bases lay between the germline ends. The CDR3: CASSLGWGHNQPQHF. CDR3 DNA sequence: TGTGCCAGCAGCTTAGGGTGGGGCCACAATCAGCCCCAGCATTTT.

CDR3 protein: CASIPGPGRREAEAFF. DNA of the CDR3: TGCGCCAGCATACCGGGGCCAGGGAGGCGAGAAGCTGAAGCTTTCTTT. The chain couples TRBV10-2 to TRBJ1-1; TRBD1 might be the D (5 bases). The CDR3 runs to 16 residues. Trimming took 7 bases from V and 6 from J, leaving 24 bases between them. Germline V gives CDR1 WSHSY, CDR2 SAAADI.

This rearrangement joins TRBV19 to TRBJ2-6; tentative D call: TRBD1 (5 bases). In germline, CDR1 is LNHDA, CDR2 SQIVND (reference sequence). V gave up 5 bases and J gave up 2 bases, with 13 bases separating them. The length of the CDR3 is 16 residues. CDR3 loop: CASSSWGGPGANVLTF. CDR3 nucleotide sequence: TGTGCCAGTAGTTCCTGGGGCGGCCCTGGGGCCAACGTCCTGACTTTC. Complete variable domain (other parts from reference TRBV19 and TRBJ2-6): DGGITQSPKYLFRKEGQNVTLSCEQNLNHDAMYWYRQDPGQGLRLIYYSQIVNDFQKGDIAEGYSVSREKKESFPLTVTSAQKNPTAFYLCASSSWGGPGANVLTFGAGSRLTVL.

The rearrangement joins TRBV19 to TRBJ2-1; D is perhaps TRBD1 or TRBD2 (5 bases each). This CDR3 comprises 17 residues. Germline-derived CDR1 and CDR2 are LNHDA and SQIVND (reference sequence). V dropped 4 bases and J dropped 0 bases, with 16 bases sitting between them. CDR3 loop: CASSKGGGISSYNEQFF. The CDR3 DNA follows: TGTGCCAGTAGTAAAGGTGGGGGAATTAGCTCCTACAATGAGCAGTTCTTC. Based on the CDR3 plus reference TRBV19 and TRBJ2-1, the full variable domain is DGGITQSPKYLFRKEGQNVTLSCEQNLNHDAMYWYRQDPGQGLRLIYYSQIVNDFQKGDIAEGYSVSREKKESFPLTVTSAQKNPTAFYLCASSKGGGISSYNEQFFGPGTRLTVL.

The chain has TRBV2 and TRBJ1-1; 7 bases are shared with TRBD1. The ends lost 8 bases at V and 0 bases at J; junction bases unmatched: 15. Germline values: CDR1 SNHLY, CDR2 FYNNEI. The CDR3 consists of 17 residues. In DNA form, the CDR3 reads TGTGCCAGCGTGCCTCCGGTTCTGGGACAGATGAACACTGAAGCTTTCTTT. It translates to CASVPPVLGQMNTEAFF.

The J gene is TRBJ2-5, the V gene TRBV5-1; unclear D gene. Germline V gives CDR1 SGHRS, CDR2 YFSETQ. The CDR3 spans 12 residues. V gave up 4 bases and J gave up 0 bases, with 4 bases separating them. The CDR3 here is CASSPNQETQYF. The CDR3 DNA follows: TGCGCCAGCAGCCCAAACCAAGAGACCCAGTACTTC.

The V call is TRBV10-3, the J call TRBJ1-3; a possible D gene is TRBD1 (5 bases). The CDR3 loop spans 15 amino acids. V was shortened by 2 bases and J by 0 bases, with 8 bases between the two germline ends. Per the germline V gene, CDR1 is ENHRY and CDR2 is SYGVKD. The CDR3 sequence: CAISEGAFSGNTIYF. In nucleotides, the CDR3 is TGTGCCATCAGTGAGGGGGCCTTCTCTGGAAACACCATATATTTT.